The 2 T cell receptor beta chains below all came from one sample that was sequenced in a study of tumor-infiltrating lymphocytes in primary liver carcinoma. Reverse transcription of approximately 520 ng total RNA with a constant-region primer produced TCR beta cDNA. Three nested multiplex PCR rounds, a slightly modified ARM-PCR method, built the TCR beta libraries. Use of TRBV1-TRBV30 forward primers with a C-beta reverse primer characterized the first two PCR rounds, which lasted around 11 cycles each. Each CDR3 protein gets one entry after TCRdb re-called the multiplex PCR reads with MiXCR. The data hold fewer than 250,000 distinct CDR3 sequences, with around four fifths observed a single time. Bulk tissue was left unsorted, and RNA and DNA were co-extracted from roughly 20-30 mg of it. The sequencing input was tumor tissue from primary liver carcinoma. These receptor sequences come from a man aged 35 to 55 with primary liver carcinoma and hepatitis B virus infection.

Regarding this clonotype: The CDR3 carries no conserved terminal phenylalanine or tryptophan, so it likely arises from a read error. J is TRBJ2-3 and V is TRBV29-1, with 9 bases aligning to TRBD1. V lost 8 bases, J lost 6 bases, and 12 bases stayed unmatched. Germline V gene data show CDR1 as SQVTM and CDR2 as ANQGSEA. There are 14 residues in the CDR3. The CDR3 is CSFRTGAFTDTQYY. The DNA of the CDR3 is TGCAGCTTTAGGACAGGGGCTTTCACGGATACGCAGTATTAT.

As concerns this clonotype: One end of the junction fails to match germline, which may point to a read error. CDR3 amino acids: CESLAAGNTGGLFF. DNA of the CDR3: TGTGAAAGTTTAGCAGCAGGGAACACCGGGGGGCTGTTTTTT. This rearrangement joins TRBV10-3 to TRBJ2-2, with D possibly being TRBD2 (6 bases). CDR1 is ENHRY and CDR2 is SYGVKD in the germline V gene. This CDR3 is 14 amino acids long.